The 26 T cell receptor beta chains reported below all come from one sample, sequenced in a study of PD-1 blockade in mismatch repair-deficient tumors. Assay used: immunoSEQ multiplex PCR; TCRdb lists only in-frame clones, some missing. The data show tens of thousands of clones, with roughly 84% seen just once and about 3% held by the top ten. The material was PBMCs, obtained before pembrolizumab treatment. The receptors were gathered from an adult with mismatch repair-deficient cancer.

The chain is built from TRBV7-3 and TRBJ2-1, with 14 bases matching TRBD2. J lost 8 bases, V lost 4 bases, and 19 bases had no gene match. Germline lookup yields CDR1 SGHTA and CDR2 FQGTGA. The CDR3 spans 20 residues. The DNA for the CDR3 is TGTGCCAGCAGCTCGCTGACAGGGCTGACTAGCGGGAGGGCCGACGATGAGCAGTTCTTC. Its protein is CASSSLTGLTSGRADDEQFF.

This chain joins TRBV27 and TRBJ1-1; a weak D match, TRBD1 (6 bases). Germline CDR1 reads MNHEY; CDR2 reads SMNVEV (reference sequence). CDR3 size: 15 residues. Between the trimmed V and J ends, which lost 6 bases and 0 bases, there was a span of 14 bases. For the CDR3, the DNA is TGTGCCAGCAGCCAAACAGGGCTCATGAACACTGAAGCTTTCTTT. Protein sequence: CASSQTGLMNTEAFF.

The rearrangement joins TRBV7-3 to TRBJ2-3; perhaps TRBD2 as D (6 bases). Germline CDR1 and CDR2: SGHTA and FQGTGA. This CDR3 has 15 amino acids. The ends were cut back, 1 base at V and 5 bases at J, with 13 bases in the middle. The CDR3 loop is CASSLKVGGEDTQYF. The CDR3 DNA is TGTGCCAGCAGCTTAAAGGTGGGAGGAGAAGATACGCAGTATTTT.

The CDR3 region has the DNA TGTGCCAGCAGTTACTCGGGACAGTATAATTCACCCCTCCACTTT. As protein: CASSYSGQYNSPLHF. The chain has TRBV6-6 and TRBJ1-6, with 7 bases aligning to TRBD1. V gave up 0 bases and J gave up 4 bases; unmatched junction bases: 0. The CDR3 has 15 amino acids. From germline, CDR1 is MNHNY and CDR2 SVGAGI (reference sequence).

This chain connects TRBV6-6 to TRBJ2-1; a weak D match, TRBD2 (6 bases). The CDR3 is 15 amino acids. Looked up from germline, CDR1 is MNHNY and CDR2 is SVGAGI (reference sequence). V gave up 7 bases and J gave up 8 bases, with 21 bases separating them. The CDR3 here is CASTPSGVGNDEQFF. CDR3 in DNA: TGTGCCAGCACCCCTTCGGGGGTAGGGAACGATGAGCAGTTCTTC.

This clone was recorded once. This rearrangement joins TRBV30 to TRBJ1-2; D gene unclear. The germline V and J ends were trimmed by 2 bases and 3 bases, with 10 bases remaining between them. Germline values: CDR1 GTSNPN, CDR2 SVGIG (reference sequence). The CDR3 is made up of 13 amino acids. CDR3 DNA sequence: TGTGCCTGGAGTCGTGGAACAGACTATGGCTACACCTTC. Its translation: CAWSRGTDYGYTF.

This sequence joins TRBV6-1 and TRBJ2-1; 7 nucleotides match TRBD1. The CDR3 is 11 residues long. Unmatched junction bases numbered 2, after V lost 3 bases and J lost 12 bases. Germline V gene lookup returns CDR1 MNHNS and CDR2 SASEGT. The CDR3 loop reads CASSETGMQFF. The CDR3 nucleotides read TGTGCCAGCAGTGAGACAGGGATGCAGTTCTTC.

This clone appeared a single time. The chain uses TRBV2 and TRBJ2-2; 8 positions match TRBD2. The germline V gene has CDR1 SNHLY and CDR2 FYNNEI. V shed 6 bases and J 7 bases; nucleotides not matched to a gene: 4. This CDR3 is built from 13 residues. The CDR3 is CASRAGVSGELFF. CDR3 nucleotide sequence: TGTGCCAGCAGAGCGGGAGTGAGCGGGGAGCTGTTTTTT.

A note on this clone: The junction departs from germline at one end; a sequencing error may be responsible. The chain links TRBV7-3 to TRBJ1-3; TRBD1 matches 9 bases. The CDR3 loop spans 12 amino acids. Germline loops: CDR1 SGHTA, CDR2 FQGTGA. The CDR3 nucleotides are TGTGCCAGCAGCTTGGGGGACAGGGTGGGGAATTTT. Its translation is CASSLGDRVGNF. The complete variable domain, with remaining parts taken from reference TRBV7-3 and TRBJ1-3, reads GAGVSQTPSNKVTEKGKYVELRCDPISGHTALYWYRQSLGQGPEFLIYFQGTGAADDSGLPNDRFFAVRPEGSVSTLKIQRTERGDSAVYLCASSLGDRVGNFGEGSWLTVV.

V and J are TRBV18 and TRBJ2-1; 8 nucleotides align to TRBD2. CDR1 is KGHSH, CDR2 LQKENI, per germline. V trimming: 7 bases; J trimming: 7 bases; junction bases outside the gene matches: 9. The CDR3 runs 14 residues. DNA for the CDR3: TGTGCCAGCTTACCGGGACTAGAGGGTAATGAGCAGTTCTTC. It codes for CASLPGLEGNEQFF.

V and J are TRBV5-1 and TRBJ1-5; TRBD1 matches 7 bases. With V trimmed by 1 base and J by 0 bases, 1 base remained unmatched. This CDR3 region has 15 residues. Germline lookup yields CDR1 SGHRS and CDR2 YFSETQ. CDR3 in amino acids: CASSLTGASNQPQHF. CDR3 bases: TGCGCCAGCAGCTTGACAGGGGCTAGCAATCAGCCCCAGCATTTT.

The chain recombines TRBV6-5 with TRBJ2-7, with 8 bases that match TRBD2. Per the germline V gene, CDR1 is MNHEY and CDR2 is SVGAGI. The CDR3 extends over 13 amino acids. J was trimmed by 2 bases and V by 4 bases; bases with no gene match: 1. CDR3 loop: CASSFSGAYEQYF. CDR3 nucleotide sequence: TGTGCCAGCAGTTTTAGCGGGGCCTACGAGCAGTACTTC.

The J gene is TRBJ2-3, the V gene TRBV29-1, with 7 bases that match TRBD1. Per germline, CDR1 SQVTM and CDR2 ANQGSEA. Trimming removed 7 bases from V and 6 bases from J; junction bases left unmatched: 16. The CDR3 loop spans 15 amino acids. The CDR3 sequence is CSAESTGFGADTQYF. The CDR3 region has the DNA TGCAGCGCCGAATCGACAGGGTTCGGGGCGGATACGCAGTATTTT.

The J gene is TRBJ1-1, the V gene TRBV6-6; unclear D gene. Germline V gene data show CDR1 as MNHNY and CDR2 as SVGAGI (reference sequence). Trimming took off 2 bases at V and 1 base at J, with 8 bases between the two ends. This CDR3 contains 14 residues. The CDR3 region has the DNA TGTGCCAGCAGTTACACCTCAGGGAACACTGAAGCTTTCTTT. As protein: CASSYTSGNTEAFF.

The chain employs TRBV6-6 and TRBJ2-1; TRBD2 matches at 9 bases. The J segment lost 3 bases and the V segment lost 5 bases, leaving 5 bases of the junction unmatched. The CDR3 covers 15 residues. CDR1 is MNHNY, CDR2 SVGAGI, per germline (reference sequence). CDR3 residues: CASSQSGRSYNEQFF. The CDR3 DNA follows: TGTGCCAGCAGTCAAAGCGGGAGGAGCTACAATGAGCAGTTCTTC.

This clone was recorded only once. V usage is TRBV2 and J usage is TRBJ2-3; TRBD2 matches 13 bases. With V trimmed by 8 bases and J by 0 bases, 5 bases remained unmatched. The germline V gene has CDR1 SNHLY and CDR2 FYNNEI. CDR3 length: 16 residues. The CDR3 loop reads CASRVGLAGSTDTQYF. The CDR3 DNA reads as TGTGCCAGCCGAGTGGGACTAGCGGGGAGCACAGATACGCAGTATTTT.

Details on this clone: Other DNA variants within this sample encode the same CDR3. Here the CDR3 DNA reads TGTGCCAGCAGCTTAGCCGGGCAGCCCCAGCATTTT. Amino acid sequence: CASSLAGQPQHF. The rearrangement uses TRBV7-8 and TRBJ1-5, with D unresolved. Per germline, CDR1 SGHVS and CDR2 FQNEAQ. CDR3 size: 12 residues. V was pared by 0 bases and J by 7 bases, with 4 bases between. The full variable domain, rest sourced from reference TRBV7-8 and TRBJ1-5, is GAGVSQSPRYKVAKRGQDVALRCDPISGHVSLFWYQQALGQGPEFLTYFQNEAQLDKSGLPSDRFFAERPEGSVSTLKIQRTQQEDSAVYLCASSLAGQPQHFGDGTRLSIL.

The chain uses TRBV6-5 and TRBJ1-5; D is unresolved. V gave up 4 bases and J gave up 0 bases, with 10 bases separating them. CDR1 is MNHEY, CDR2 SVGAGI, per germline. There are 15 residues in the CDR3. For the CDR3, the DNA is TGTGCCAGCAGTTTAAGTATACTTAGCAATCAGCCCCAGCATTTT. It is translated as CASSLSILSNQPQHF.

V and J are TRBV30 and TRBJ2-7; 11 positions match TRBD2. Unmatched junction bases numbered 4, after V lost 6 bases and J lost 3 bases. CDR3 length equals 13 residues. Germline assignment: CDR1 GTSNPN and CDR2 SVGIG (reference sequence). The CDR3: CACRTSGRYEQYF. CDR3 nucleotide sequence: TGTGCCTGTCGGACTAGCGGGCGCTACGAGCAGTACTTC.

V usage is TRBV5-1 and J usage is TRBJ2-7; 13 nucleotides line up with TRBD2. The CDR3 is 14 amino acids. From germline, CDR1 is SGHRS and CDR2 YFSETQ. J lost 3 bases, V lost 7 bases, and 4 bases had no gene match. The DNA for the CDR3 is TGCGCCAGCCGACGACTAGCGGGAGGCTACGAGCAGTACTTC. Translating gives CASRRLAGGYEQYF.

This clone has only a few counts. The chain employs TRBV28 and TRBJ2-7, with D perhaps matching TRBD2 (6 bases). Germline CDR1 reads MDHEN; CDR2 reads SYDVKM. V was clipped by 4 bases and J by 4 bases, with 14 bases between them. There are 14 residues in the CDR3. CDR3 amino acids: CASSWKGRPYEQYF. The CDR3 coding sequence is TGTGCCAGCAGTTGGAAGGGGAGGCCTTACGAGCAGTACTTC.

J is TRBJ2-3 and V is TRBV2, with 8 bases that match TRBD2. J gave up 3 bases and V 6 bases, and 8 bases lay outside the gene matches. CDR1 is SNHLY, CDR2 FYNNEI, per germline. This CDR3 comprises 15 residues. The CDR3 loop is CASRRVAGWTDTQYF. Here the CDR3 DNA reads TGTGCCAGCAGGAGGGTAGCGGGATGGACAGATACGCAGTATTTT. The full variable domain, completed using reference TRBV2 and TRBJ2-3, is EPEVTQTPSHQVTQMGQEVILRCVPISNHLYFYWYRQILGQKVEFLVSFYNNEISEKSEIFDDQFSVERPDGSNFTLKIRSTKLEDSAMYFCASRRVAGWTDTQYFGPGTRLTVL.

The chain recombines TRBV30 with TRBJ1-1, with TRBD1 identical over 7 bases. V lost 1 base, J lost 5 bases, and 1 base stayed unmatched. CDR3 length: 12 residues. CDR1 and CDR2 from the germline V gene are GTSNPN and SVGIG (reference sequence). The CDR3 protein is CAWSEQGTEAFF. CDR3 DNA sequence: TGTGCCTGGAGTGAACAGGGGACTGAAGCTTTCTTT.

This chain joins TRBV28 and TRBJ1-4, with 9 positions matching TRBD1. Unmatched junction bases numbered 10, after V lost 10 bases and J lost 7 bases. Germline V gene sequence: CDR1 MDHEN, CDR2 SYDVKM. This CDR3 comprises 14 residues. The CDR3 DNA sequence: TGTGCCACCCACTTTCCGGGACAGGGTGAAAAACTGTTTTTT. Amino acid sequence: CATHFPGQGEKLFF.

The V call is TRBV10-1, the J call TRBJ1-2; D uncertain. V dropped 9 bases and J dropped 4 bases, with 18 bases sitting between them. The CDR3 spans 14 residues. Germline V gene sequence: CDR1 WNHNN, CDR2 SYGVQD (reference sequence). In DNA form, the CDR3 reads TGCGCCAGACTGACTAATTCCGGGTCCTATGGCTACACCTTC. This codes for CARLTNSGSYGYTF.

The gene calls are TRBV14 and TRBJ1-3; D uncertain. The V gene's germline CDR1 is SGHDN and CDR2 FVKESK. This CDR3 is built from 13 residues. With 4 bases removed from V and 0 bases from J, the gap between germline ends came to 4 bases. The CDR3 reads CASSRASGNTIYF. CDR3 nucleotide sequence: TGTGCCAGCAGCCGAGCCTCTGGAAACACCATATATTTT.